Each of the 24 T cell receptor beta chains below was sequenced from the same sample in a study of beta chain features in type 1 diabetes. Expressed TCRB transcripts were sequenced because the entire RNA isolate underwent reverse transcription. Assay used: immunoSEQ multiplex PCR; TCRdb lists only in-frame clones, some missing. The profile shows 350,000 or so clones, about 18% of them singletons. Sample: naive CD4+ T cells from blood. The source is a young woman in good health.

V gene TRBV7-2 combines with J gene TRBJ1-3; possible D gene TRBD1, 5 bases. V shed 3 bases and J shed 0 bases, with 12 bases lying between them. The CDR3 is 16 residues long. CDR1 SGHTA and CDR2 FQGNSA come from the germline V gene. CDR3 residues: CASSFTDTGSGNTIYF. Here the CDR3 DNA reads TGTGCCAGCAGCTTTACAGACACAGGCTCTGGAAACACCATATATTTT.

The rearrangement uses TRBV6-5 and TRBJ2-7; tentative D call: TRBD2 (5 bases). The CDR3 spans 15 residues. V dropped 0 bases and J dropped 0 bases, with 9 bases sitting between them. The germline V gene has CDR1 MNHEY and CDR2 SVGAGI. The CDR3 is CASSYSRASSYEQYF. The CDR3 coding sequence is TGTGCCAGCAGTTACTCGAGGGCCAGCTCCTACGAGCAGTACTTC.

The chain joins TRBV11-1 to TRBJ1-1; D is unclear. The CDR3 extends over 15 amino acids. Trimming took off 5 bases at V and 2 bases at J, with 15 bases between the two ends. The V gene's germline CDR1 is SGHAT and CDR2 FQDESV (reference sequence). DNA for the CDR3: TGTGCCAGCAGCGGAATGGGCACAACTAACACTGAAGCTTTCTTT. It codes for CASSGMGTTNTEAFF.

The rearrangement uses TRBV7-9 and TRBJ2-7; D perhaps matches TRBD1 (6 bases). The CDR3 spans 13 residues. Trimming cost V 3 bases and J 6 bases, with 12 bases left between them. CDR1 is SEHNR and CDR2 is FQNEAQ in the germline V gene (reference sequence). The CDR3 bases are TGTGCCAGCAGCTTGGTGGCAGGGGCCGAGCAGTACTTC. It translates to CASSLVAGAEQYF. The full variable domain, its missing parts supplied by reference TRBV7-9 and TRBJ2-7, is DTGVSQNPRHKITKRGQNVTFRCDPISEHNRLYWYRQTLGQGPEFLTYFQNEAQLEKSRLLSDRFSAERPKGSFSTLEIQRTEQGDSAMYLCASSLVAGAEQYFGPGTRLTVT.

Only a few counts were recorded for this clone. The J gene is TRBJ2-3, the V gene TRBV2, with TRBD2 matching 9 bases. J lost 5 bases, V lost 5 bases, and 8 bases had no gene match. The CDR3 covers 15 residues. Germline-derived CDR1 and CDR2 are SNHLY and FYNNEI. The CDR3 DNA follows: TGTGCCAGCAGTCCAGCGGGGGGCCGGGGAGATACGCAGTATTTT. Protein product: CASSPAGGRGDTQYF.

V gene TRBV5-1 combines with J gene TRBJ2-5, with 8 bases lining up with TRBD2. V shed 1 base and J 4 bases; nucleotides not matched to a gene: 9. The CDR3 length is 16 residues. CDR1 SGHRS and CDR2 YFSETQ come from the germline V gene. The CDR3 sequence is CASSLSTGGLLETQYF. The DNA of the CDR3 is TGCGCCAGCAGCTTGTCGACGGGGGGGCTCCTAGAGACCCAGTACTTC.

The rearrangement links TRBV5-1 to TRBJ2-7, with 7 bases identical to TRBD2. The CDR3 runs to 15 residues. Germline V CDR1 and CDR2: SGHRS, YFSETQ. V was pared by 4 bases and J by 0 bases, with 7 bases of the junction left unmatched. CDR3 region: CASSGYGGSSYEQYF. The CDR3 region has the DNA TGCGCCAGCAGCGGGTACGGCGGGAGCTCCTACGAGCAGTACTTC.

The chain is built from TRBV30 and TRBJ1-2, with 8 nucleotides matching TRBD1. The CDR3 is 14 residues long. Germline V gives CDR1 GTSNPN, CDR2 SVGIG (reference sequence). The V and J ends lost 0 bases and 5 bases, in that order; junction bases with no gene match: 5. The CDR3 bases are TGTGCCTGGAGTGTTGGAGGACAGGGATATGGCTACACCTTC. It specifies CAWSVGGQGYGYTF.

The genes are TRBV7-2 and TRBJ2-7; D may be TRBD1 (5 bases). This CDR3 is built from 14 residues. V lost 6 bases and J lost 2, with 14 bases in between. Germline V gene lookup returns CDR1 SGHTA and CDR2 FQGNSA. CDR3 nucleotides: TGTGCCAGCAGTCAGACAGCTTTGACCTACGAGCAGTACTTC. Amino acid sequence: CASSQTALTYEQYF.

This clone was seen a few times. The chain links TRBV4-1 to TRBJ1-5, with D possibly matching TRBD1 (5 bases). The V end lost 2 bases, the J end lost 4 bases, and 15 bases lay between the germline ends. The CDR3 is 16 residues long. CDR1 is MGHRA and CDR2 is YSYEKL in the germline V gene. CDR3 loop: CASSQPVDGHNQPQHF. CDR3 bases: TGCGCCAGCAGCCAACCCGTGGACGGACATAATCAGCCCCAGCATTTT.

This rearrangement joins TRBV7-2 to TRBJ2-5; TRBD1 might be the D (6 bases). This CDR3 spans 19 amino acids. The V and J ends lost 6 bases and 4 bases respectively, with 30 bases between them. Germline V gene data show CDR1 as SGHTA and CDR2 as FQGNSA. CDR3 in DNA: TGTGCCAGCAGTGCCCTGGGTTTTGGCCTAAAGGGGACACGAGAGACCCAGTACTTC. Its protein product is CASSALGFGLKGTRETQYF.

This clone was detected a few times. V gene TRBV30 combines with J gene TRBJ2-7, with no clear D. CDR1 is GTSNPN, CDR2 SVGIG, per germline (reference sequence). V was trimmed by 3 bases and J by 2 bases, leaving 14 bases between them. The CDR3 is 14 amino acids. The CDR3 is CAWRQWSSTYEQYF. The CDR3, as DNA: TGTGCCTGGAGACAGTGGTCGAGCACCTACGAGCAGTACTTC.

The rearrangement links TRBV18 to TRBJ1-4; weak D call: TRBD1 (6 bases). CDR3 length equals 15 residues. Looked up from germline, CDR1 is KGHSH and CDR2 is LQKENI. Trimming removed 3 bases from V and 6 bases from J, with 14 bases in between. CDR3 coding DNA: TGTGCCAGCTCACCGACAGGACGGGATTATGAAAAACTGTTTTTT. Protein: CASSPTGRDYEKLFF.

This chain uses TRBV4-1 with TRBJ2-1; 12 bases are shared with TRBD2. The CDR3 has 18 amino acids. Germline V gene data show CDR1 as MGHRA and CDR2 as YSYEKL. With V trimmed by 0 bases and J by 7 bases, 10 bases remained unmatched. CDR3 nucleotide sequence: TGCGCCAGCAGCCAAGACTCAAAACTAGCGGGAGGTGCTAATGAGCAGTTCTTC. It yields the protein CASSQDSKLAGGANEQFF.

This chain uses TRBV7-8 with TRBJ1-2; D remains unclear. Per the germline V gene, CDR1 is SGHVS and CDR2 is FQNEAQ. CDR3 length equals 13 residues. Trimming took off 0 bases at V and 11 bases at J, with 13 bases between the two ends. The CDR3 nucleotides are TGTGCCAGCAGCTTAGCTACGGGATGGAGTTACACCTTC. Protein: CASSLATGWSYTF.

The chain uses TRBV29-1 and TRBJ2-3; D is perhaps TRBD2 (6 bases). Germline V lookup: CDR1 SQVTM, CDR2 ANQGSEA. The V end lost 2 bases, the J end lost 1 base, and 10 bases lay between the germline ends. The CDR3 runs 14 residues. The CDR3 nucleotides are TGCAGCGTTGAAAGGGGAGGCGGCACAGATACGCAGTATTTT. This codes for CSVERGGGTDTQYF.

The J gene is TRBJ2-5, the V gene TRBV10-3; D not certain. Germline loops: CDR1 ENHRY, CDR2 SYGVKD. This CDR3 is built from 13 residues. V was trimmed by 2 bases and J by 2 bases, leaving 6 bases between them. Here the CDR3 DNA reads TGTGCCATCAGTGAGGGGCAGCAAGAGACCCAGTACTTC. This codes for CAISEGQQETQYF.

The CDR3 is CASSPRTEPDTQYF. The CDR3 nucleotides are TGTGCCAGCAGCCCCCGGACAGAGCCAGATACGCAGTATTTT. The rearrangement links TRBV9 to TRBJ2-3; the D gene is possibly TRBD1 (6 bases). With 4 bases removed from V and 4 bases from J, the gap between germline ends came to 13 bases. Germline lookup yields CDR1 SGDLS and CDR2 YYNGEE. The CDR3 sequence is 14 residues long. Variable domain in full (rest from reference TRBV9 and TRBJ2-3): DSGVTQTPKHLITATGQRVTLRCSPRSGDLSVYWYQQSLDQGLQFLIQYYNGEERAKGNILERFSAQQFPDLHSELNLSSLELGDSALYFCASSPRTEPDTQYFGPGTRLTVL.

This clone was counted a few times. This chain uses TRBV14 with TRBJ2-1; no firm D call. CDR1 and CDR2 from the germline V gene are SGHDN and FVKESK. V gave up 2 bases and J gave up 8 bases, with 10 bases separating them. The CDR3 consists of 13 residues. This CDR3 is CASSQYLSDEQFF. The CDR3 DNA reads TGTGCCAGCAGCCAATACCTTTCGGATGAGCAGTTCTTC. The complete variable domain, with remaining parts taken from reference TRBV14 and TRBJ2-1, reads EAGVTQFPSHSVIEKGQTVTLRCDPISGHDNLYWYRRVMGKEIKFLLHFVKESKQDESGMPNNRFLAERTGGTYSTLKVQPAELEDSGVYFCASSQYLSDEQFFGPGTRLTVL.

The chain employs TRBV11-2 and TRBJ2-1; 9 bases map to TRBD1. Losses at the gene ends were 5 bases for V and 6 bases for J; bases not matched to a gene: 5. The CDR3 runs 14 residues. Germline V CDR1 and CDR2: SGHAT, FQNNGV. Here the CDR3 DNA reads TGTGCCAGCAGCAGGGACAGGGCGTCCAATGAGCAGTTCTTC. Translating it yields CASSRDRASNEQFF.

This clone appeared a few times. J is TRBJ1-3 and V is TRBV6-5, with D perhaps matching TRBD1 (6 bases). The CDR3 is 14 amino acids. V lost 0 bases and J 5 bases, leaving 8 bases between the germline ends. Germline V CDR1 and CDR2: MNHEY, SVGAGI. CDR3 in amino acids: CASSYSDSRNTIYF. CDR3 in DNA: TGTGCCAGCAGTTACTCGGACAGCCGAAACACCATATATTTT.

This clone has a handful of counts. V and J are TRBV11-2 and TRBJ2-4, with TRBD1 matching 7 bases. The junction had 11 bases not matched to a gene; V was cut back by 3 bases and J by 12 bases. CDR1 and CDR2 (germline): SGHAT, FQNNGV. The CDR3 totals 14 residues. The CDR3, as DNA: TGTGCCAGCAGCTTCGCCCTTACACAGGGGCCTCAGTACTTC. This translates into CASSFALTQGPQYF.

This clone was recorded once. The chain employs TRBV5-1 and TRBJ2-1; 7 nucleotides agree with TRBD2. Germline V CDR1 and CDR2: SGHRS, YFSETQ. The CDR3 spans 15 residues. Unmatched junction bases numbered 4, after V lost 0 bases and J lost 4 bases. CDR3 nucleotides: TGCGCCAGCAGCTTGGGCGGGGGAACATACAATGAGCAGTTCTTC. This codes for CASSLGGGTYNEQFF.

This clone was picked up a small number of times. The V call is TRBV5-4, the J call TRBJ2-1; 10 nucleotides agree with TRBD2. The V gene end was trimmed by 1 base and the J gene end by 7 bases; junction bases not matched to a gene: 14. This CDR3 has 18 residues. In germline, CDR1 is SGHNT, CDR2 YYREEE (reference sequence). The chain's CDR3 is CASSLPKGASGRGNEQFF. The CDR3 nucleotides read TGTGCCAGCAGCTTGCCCAAAGGGGCTAGCGGGAGAGGGAATGAGCAGTTCTTC.